The clone carrying this TCR beta chain appeared once. For sorted subsets, about 190 ng DNA per replicate equaled approximately 32,000 T cell genomes. The data were produced by immunoSEQ multiplex PCR, yet TCRdb's version contains in-frame clones alone and is incomplete. The sample yields millions of clones, under 95% seen once. The sample belongs to a study of shared clonotypes between healthy human individuals. Positive CCR7 selection of CD45RO-negative cells yielded the naive CD8 cells, and terminally differentiated effector memory CD45RA+ cells were excluded. Per germline, CDR1 SGHDT and CDR2 YYEEEE. V was pared by 1 base and J by 0 bases, with 2 bases of the junction left unmatched. CDR3 size: 15 residues.

Source material: naive CD8+ T cells from PBMCs. The sequence was collected from a man between 18 and 29 years old in good health. Some clones in this sample may be carry-over from other donors' samples. This sequence joins TRBV5-6 and TRBJ2-3; 7 bases are shared with TRBD2. The CDR3 loop reads CASSLTSDSTDTQYF. The CDR3 DNA reads as TGTGCCAGCAGCTTGACTAGCGATAGCACAGATACGCAGTATTTT.